The T cell receptor beta chain described here comes from a study of PD-1 blockade in classical Hodgkin lymphoma. Each patient's relapse followed autologous stem cell transplantation, and brentuximab vedotin exposure varied. Germline values: CDR1 LGHNA, CDR2 YSLEER. The CDR3 has 13 residues. V was cut by 4 bases and J by 7 bases, with 11 bases left in between. Produced via immunoSEQ multiplex PCR; TCRdb's table is partial and in-frame only. The table records approximately 15,000 clones, more than 75% of them present only once. Sequenced here: peripheral blood mononuclear cells (PBMCs), sampled before the second cycle of nivolumab. This sequence joins TRBV4-3 and TRBJ2-1; D tentatively reads TRBD1 or TRBD2 (5 bases each). The clonotype originates from a human donor with classical Hodgkin lymphoma. This CDR3 reads CASSRDRGNEQFF. CDR3 DNA: TGCGCCAGCAGCCGAGACAGAGGGAATGAGCAGTTCTTC.